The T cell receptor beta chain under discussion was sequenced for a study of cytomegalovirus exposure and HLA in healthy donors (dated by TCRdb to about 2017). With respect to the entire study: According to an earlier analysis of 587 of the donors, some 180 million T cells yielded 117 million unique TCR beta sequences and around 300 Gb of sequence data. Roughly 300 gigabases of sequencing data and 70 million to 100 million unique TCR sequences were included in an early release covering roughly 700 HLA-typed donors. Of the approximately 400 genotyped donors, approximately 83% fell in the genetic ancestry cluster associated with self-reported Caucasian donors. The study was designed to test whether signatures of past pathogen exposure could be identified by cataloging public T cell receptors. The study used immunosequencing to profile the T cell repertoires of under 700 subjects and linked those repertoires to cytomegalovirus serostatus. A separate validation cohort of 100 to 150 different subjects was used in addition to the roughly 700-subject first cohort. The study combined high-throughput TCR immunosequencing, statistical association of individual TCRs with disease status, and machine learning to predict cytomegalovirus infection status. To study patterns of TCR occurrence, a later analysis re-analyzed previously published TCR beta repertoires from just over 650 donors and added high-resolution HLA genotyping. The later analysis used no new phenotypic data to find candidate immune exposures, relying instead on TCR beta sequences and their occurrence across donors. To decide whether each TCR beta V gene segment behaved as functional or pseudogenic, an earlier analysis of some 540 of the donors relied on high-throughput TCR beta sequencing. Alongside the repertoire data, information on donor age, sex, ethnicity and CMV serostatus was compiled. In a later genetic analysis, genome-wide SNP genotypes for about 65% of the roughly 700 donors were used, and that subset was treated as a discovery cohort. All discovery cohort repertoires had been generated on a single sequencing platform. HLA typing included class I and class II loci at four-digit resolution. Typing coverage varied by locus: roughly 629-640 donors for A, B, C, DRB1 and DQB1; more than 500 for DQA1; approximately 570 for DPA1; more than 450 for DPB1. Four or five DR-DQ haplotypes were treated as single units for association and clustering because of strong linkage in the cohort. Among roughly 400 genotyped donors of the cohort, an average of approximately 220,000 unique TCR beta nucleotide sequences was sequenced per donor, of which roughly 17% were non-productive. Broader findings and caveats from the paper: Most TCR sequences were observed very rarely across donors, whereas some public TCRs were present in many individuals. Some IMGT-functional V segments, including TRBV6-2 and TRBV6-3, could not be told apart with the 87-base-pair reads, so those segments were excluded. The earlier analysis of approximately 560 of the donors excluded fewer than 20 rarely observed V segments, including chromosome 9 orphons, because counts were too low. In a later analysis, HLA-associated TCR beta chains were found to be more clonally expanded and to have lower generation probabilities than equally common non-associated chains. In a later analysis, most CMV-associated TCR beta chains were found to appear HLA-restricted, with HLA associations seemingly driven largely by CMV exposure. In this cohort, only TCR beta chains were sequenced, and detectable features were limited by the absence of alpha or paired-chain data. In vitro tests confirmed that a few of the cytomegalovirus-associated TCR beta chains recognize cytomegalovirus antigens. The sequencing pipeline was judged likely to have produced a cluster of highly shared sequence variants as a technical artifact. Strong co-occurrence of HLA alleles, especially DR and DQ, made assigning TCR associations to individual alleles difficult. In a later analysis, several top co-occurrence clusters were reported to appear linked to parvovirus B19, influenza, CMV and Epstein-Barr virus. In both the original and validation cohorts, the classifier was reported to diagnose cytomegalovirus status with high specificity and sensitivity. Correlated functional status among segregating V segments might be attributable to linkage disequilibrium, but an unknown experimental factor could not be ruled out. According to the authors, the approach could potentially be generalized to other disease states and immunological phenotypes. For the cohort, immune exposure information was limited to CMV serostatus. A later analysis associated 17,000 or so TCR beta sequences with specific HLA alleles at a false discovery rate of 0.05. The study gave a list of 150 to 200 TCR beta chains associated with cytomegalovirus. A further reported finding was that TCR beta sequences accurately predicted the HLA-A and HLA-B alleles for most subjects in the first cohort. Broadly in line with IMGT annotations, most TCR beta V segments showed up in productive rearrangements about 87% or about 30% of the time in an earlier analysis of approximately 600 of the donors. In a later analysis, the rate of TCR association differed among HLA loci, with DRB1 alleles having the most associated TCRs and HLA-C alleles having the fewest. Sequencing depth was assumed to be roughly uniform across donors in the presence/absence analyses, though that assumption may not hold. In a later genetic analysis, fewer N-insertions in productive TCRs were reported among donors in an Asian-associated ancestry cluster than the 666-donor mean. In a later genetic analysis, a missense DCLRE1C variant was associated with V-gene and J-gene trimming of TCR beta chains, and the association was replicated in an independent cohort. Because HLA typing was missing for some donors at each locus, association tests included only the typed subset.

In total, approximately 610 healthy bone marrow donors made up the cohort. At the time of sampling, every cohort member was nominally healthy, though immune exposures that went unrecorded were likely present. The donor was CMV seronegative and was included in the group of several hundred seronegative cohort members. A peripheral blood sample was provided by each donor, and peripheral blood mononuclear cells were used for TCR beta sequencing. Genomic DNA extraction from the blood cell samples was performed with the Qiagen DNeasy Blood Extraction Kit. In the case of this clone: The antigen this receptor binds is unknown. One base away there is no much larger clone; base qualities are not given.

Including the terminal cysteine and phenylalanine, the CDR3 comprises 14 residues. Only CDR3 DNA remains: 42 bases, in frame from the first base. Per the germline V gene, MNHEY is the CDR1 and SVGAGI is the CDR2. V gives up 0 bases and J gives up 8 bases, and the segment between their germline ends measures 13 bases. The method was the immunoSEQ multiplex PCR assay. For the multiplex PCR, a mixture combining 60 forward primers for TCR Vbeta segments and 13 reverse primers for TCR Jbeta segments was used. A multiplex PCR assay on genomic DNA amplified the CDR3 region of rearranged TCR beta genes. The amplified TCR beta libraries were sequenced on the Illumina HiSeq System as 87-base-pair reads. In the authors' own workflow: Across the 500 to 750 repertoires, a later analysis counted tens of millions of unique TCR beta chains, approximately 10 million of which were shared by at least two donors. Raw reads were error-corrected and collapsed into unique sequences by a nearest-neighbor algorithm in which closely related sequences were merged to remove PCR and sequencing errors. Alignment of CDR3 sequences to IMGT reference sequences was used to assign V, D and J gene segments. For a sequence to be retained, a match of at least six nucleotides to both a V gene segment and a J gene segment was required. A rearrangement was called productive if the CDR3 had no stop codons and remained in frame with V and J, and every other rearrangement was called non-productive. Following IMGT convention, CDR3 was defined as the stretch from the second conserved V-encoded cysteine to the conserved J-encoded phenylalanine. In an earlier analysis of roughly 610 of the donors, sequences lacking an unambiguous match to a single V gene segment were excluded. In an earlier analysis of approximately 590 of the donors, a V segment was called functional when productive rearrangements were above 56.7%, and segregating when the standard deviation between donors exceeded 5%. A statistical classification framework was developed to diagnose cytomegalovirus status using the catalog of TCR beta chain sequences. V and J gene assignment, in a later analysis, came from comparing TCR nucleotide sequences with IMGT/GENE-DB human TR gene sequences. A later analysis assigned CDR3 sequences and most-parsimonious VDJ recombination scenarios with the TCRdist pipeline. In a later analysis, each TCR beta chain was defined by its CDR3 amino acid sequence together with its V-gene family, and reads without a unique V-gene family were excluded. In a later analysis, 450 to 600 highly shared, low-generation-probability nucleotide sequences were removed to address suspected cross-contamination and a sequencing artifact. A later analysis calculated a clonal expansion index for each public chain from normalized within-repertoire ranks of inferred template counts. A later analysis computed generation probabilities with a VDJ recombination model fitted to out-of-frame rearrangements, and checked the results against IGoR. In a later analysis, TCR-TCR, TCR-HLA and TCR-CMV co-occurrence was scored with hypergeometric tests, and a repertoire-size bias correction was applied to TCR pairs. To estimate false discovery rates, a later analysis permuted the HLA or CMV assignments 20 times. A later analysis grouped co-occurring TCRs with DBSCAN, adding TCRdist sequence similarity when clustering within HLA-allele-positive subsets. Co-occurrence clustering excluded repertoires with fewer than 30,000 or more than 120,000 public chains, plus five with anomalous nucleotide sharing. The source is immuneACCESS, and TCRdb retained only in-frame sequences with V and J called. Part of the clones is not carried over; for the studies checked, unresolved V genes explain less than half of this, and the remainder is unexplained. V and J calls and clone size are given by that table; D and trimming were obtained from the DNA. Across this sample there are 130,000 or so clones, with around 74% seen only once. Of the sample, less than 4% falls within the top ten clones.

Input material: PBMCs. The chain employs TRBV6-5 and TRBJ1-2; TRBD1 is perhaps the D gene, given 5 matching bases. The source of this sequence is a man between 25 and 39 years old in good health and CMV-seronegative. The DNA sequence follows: TGTGCCAGCAGTTACTCGGAGGGACTTGAGGGCTACACCTTC. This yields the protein CASSYSEGLEGYTF.